This entry lists 29 T cell receptor beta chains sequenced from one sample in a study of T cells in Graves' hyperthyroidism and ophthalmopathy. RNA transcripts served as the template for amplifying TCR beta CDR3 regions. During a first-round RT-PCR of the TCR CDR3, the HTBI primer set was used. TCRdb independently ran MiXCR on the multiplex PCR reads; one entry per CDR3 protein. The sample yields hundreds of thousands of distinct CDR3 sequences, more than 12% seen once. Material for sequencing was blood. Source of these receptors: a woman aged 50 to 60 with Graves' ophthalmopathy.

Of note for this clonotype: One base away lies a much larger clone, so this may be a sequencing read error. The V gene is TRBV15, the J gene TRBJ2-7; D gene ambiguous. The V gene's germline CDR1 is LNHNV and CDR2 YYDKDF (reference sequence). There are 13 residues in the CDR3. CDR3: CATSRDILYERYF. The CDR3 DNA sequence: TGTGCCACCAGCAGAGATATTCTCTACGAGCGGTACTTC.

As to this clonotype: This may come from a read error, since a much larger clone is one base off. The rearrangement joins TRBV6-2 or TRBV6-3 to TRBJ2-1; unclear D gene. Germline CDR1 MNHEY, CDR2 SVGEGT. The CDR3 covers 14 residues. Here the CDR3 reads CASTWGPRTNEQSF. In DNA form, the CDR3 reads TGTGCCAGCACTTGGGGTCCACGCACGAATGAGCAGTCCTTC.

This clonotype has at least ten counts. The chain uses TRBV7-3 and TRBJ1-2; tentative D call: TRBD1 (5 bases). The CDR3 covers 16 residues. Germline CDR1 reads SGHTA; CDR2 reads FQGTGA. V shed 5 bases and J shed 8 bases, with 24 bases lying between them. The CDR3 here is CASSPGGRGSVGGYTF. The DNA for the CDR3 is TGTGCCAGCAGCCCGGGTGGGAGGGGAAGTGTTGGAGGCTACACCTTC. Together with reference TRBV7-3 and TRBJ1-2, the CDR3 gives the full variable domain: GAGVSQTPSNKVTEKGKYVELRCDPISGHTALYWYRQSLGQGPEFLIYFQGTGAADDSGLPNDRFFAVRPEGSVSTLKIQRTERGDSAVYLCASSPGGRGSVGGYTFGSGTRLTVV.

At least ten counts were recorded for this clonotype. The genes are TRBV20-1 and TRBJ2-7, with 9 nucleotides matching TRBD1. CDR3 length: 16 residues. Per germline, CDR1 DFQATT and CDR2 SNEGSKA (reference sequence). With 2 bases clipped from V and 4 bases from J, the junction kept 12 bases outside the gene matches. CDR3 in DNA: TGCAGTGCTAGACCTACCGACAGGGGGTTTGGGTACGAGCAGTACTTC. This encodes CSARPTDRGFGYEQYF.

This clonotype was observed at least ten times. The rearrangement joins TRBV13 to TRBJ2-4, with 14 bases that match TRBD2. CDR1 is PRHDT, CDR2 FYEKMQ, per germline (reference sequence). The CDR3 is 16 residues long. V shed 3 bases, J shed 8 bases, and the junction held 6 bases outside the gene matches. This CDR3 is CASSFGTSGSIYIQYF. DNA of the CDR3: TGTGCCAGCAGCTTCGGGACTAGCGGGAGTATCTACATTCAGTACTTC.

This clonotype was recorded many times. The chain is built from TRBV2 and TRBJ2-1, with 11 positions matching TRBD2. The V and J ends lost 9 bases and 0 bases, in that order; junction bases with no gene match: 13. Per the germline V gene, CDR1 is SNHLY and CDR2 is FYNNEI. CDR3 length: 18 amino acids. The CDR3 DNA sequence: TGTGCCAGTGTGCGGGGACTAGCGGCCACGAGCTCCTACAATGAGCAGTTCTTC. Translation gives CASVRGLAATSSYNEQFF.

This clonotype was counted at least ten times. The chain is built from TRBV18 and TRBJ1-2, with 8 bases matching TRBD1. Germline V gene data show CDR1 as KGHSH and CDR2 as LQKENI. This CDR3 has 16 residues. J lost 3 bases, V lost 4 bases, and 10 bases had no gene match. The CDR3 DNA follows: TGTGCCAGCTCACAGGACAGGGTCCCGGTGGACTATGGCTACACCTTC. Amino acid sequence: CASSQDRVPVDYGYTF.

This clonotype was recorded many times. This chain joins TRBV6-2 or TRBV6-3 and TRBJ2-2, with 11 bases that match TRBD2. The CDR3 has 16 amino acids. Germline CDR1 MNHEY, CDR2 SVGEGT. J was trimmed by 0 bases and V by 4 bases; bases with no gene match: 1. CDR3 protein: CASSWTSGSNTGELFF. CDR3 in DNA: TGTGCCAGCAGTTGGACTAGCGGGTCGAACACCGGGGAGCTGTTTTTT.

In this sample, this clonotype turned up many times. J is TRBJ2-5 and V is TRBV7-9; 16 positions match TRBD2. The CDR3 has 19 amino acids. V dropped 4 bases and J dropped 3; count of bases not matched to a gene: 11. Germline assignment: CDR1 SEHNR and CDR2 FQNEAQ (reference sequence). CDR3 sequence: CASSSPGTSGRVKKETQYF. CDR3 sequence (DNA): TGTGCCAGCAGCTCCCCAGGGACTAGCGGGAGGGTAAAAAAAGAGACCCAGTACTTC.

This clonotype was counted many times. The rearrangement uses TRBV11-2 and TRBJ2-7; TRBD2 matches 7 bases. With 2 bases clipped from V and 5 bases from J, the junction kept 12 bases outside the gene matches. This CDR3 is built from 16 residues. Germline CDR1 is SGHAT and CDR2 is FQNNGV. The CDR3 reads CASSLIRGGSNNEQYF. The CDR3 DNA sequence: TGTGCCAGCAGCTTAATAAGGGGCGGGAGTAACAACGAGCAGTACTTC. The full variable domain, with the rest looked up from reference TRBV11-2 and TRBJ2-7, is EAGVAQSPRYKIIEKRQSVAFWCNPISGHATLYWYQQILGQGPKLLIQFQNNGVVDDSQLPKDRFSAERLKGVDSTLKIQPAKLEDSAVYLCASSLIRGGSNNEQYFGPGTRLTVT.

This clonotype was counted only a few times. The rearrangement links TRBV28 to TRBJ1-5; D call uncertain. There are 14 residues in the CDR3. CDR1 MDHEN and CDR2 SYDVKM come from the germline V gene. V shed 6 bases and J shed 2 bases, with 11 bases lying between them. The CDR3 spells CASRTLGRNQPQHF. CDR3 DNA sequence: TGTGCCAGCAGGACCCTCGGGCGCAATCAGCCCCAGCATTTT.

This clonotype occurred many times. This chain connects TRBV28 to TRBJ2-1; D is perhaps TRBD2 (5 bases). Trimming took off 3 bases at V and 4 bases at J, with 16 bases between the two ends. The germline V gene encodes CDR1 MDHEN and CDR2 SYDVKM. CDR3 length equals 16 residues. CDR3 protein: CASSFLGEPSYNEQFF. CDR3 in DNA: TGTGCCAGCAGTTTTCTCGGGGAACCCTCGTACAATGAGCAGTTCTTC.

Many counts were recorded for this clonotype. The chain has TRBV3-1 and TRBJ2-1; the match to TRBD2 covers 10 bases. CDR3 length equals 16 residues. In germline, CDR1 is LGHDT, CDR2 YNNKEL (reference sequence). V was pared by 0 bases and J by 7 bases, with 6 bases of the junction left unmatched. The CDR3 loop reads CASSQERLAGVNEQFF. The CDR3 DNA is TGTGCCAGCAGCCAAGAAAGGCTAGCGGGAGTGAATGAGCAGTTCTTC.

In the case of this clonotype: No conserved phenylalanine or tryptophan ends this CDR3, so it is likely a read error. This chain uses TRBV28 with TRBJ2-2; D is ambiguous. Deletions cut 3 bases from V and 6 bases from J, with 5 bases between. Germline V lookup: CDR1 MDHEN, CDR2 SYDVKM. This CDR3 spans 12 amino acids. The CDR3 reads CASSFPPGELFS. In DNA, the CDR3 is TGTGCCAGCAGTTTCCCTCCCGGGGAGCTGTTTTCT.

This clonotype occurred many times. V and J are TRBV11-2 and TRBJ1-6; tentatively, D is TRBD1 (6 bases). This CDR3 has 14 amino acids. Germline lookup yields CDR1 SGHAT and CDR2 FQNNGV. The V and J ends lost 1 base and 7 bases respectively, with 8 bases between them. The CDR3 nucleotides are TGTGCCAGCAGCTTAGCGCAGGGGAATTCACCCCTCCACTTT. Translation: CASSLAQGNSPLHF.

The V call is TRBV5-1, the J call TRBJ2-3, with D perhaps TRBD1 or TRBD2 (5 bases each). Germline values: CDR1 SGHRS, CDR2 YFSETQ. The CDR3 has 17 residues. Deletions cut 0 bases from V and 3 bases from J, with 17 bases between. CDR3 residues: CASSLGVGTAWTDTQYF. CDR3 DNA sequence: TGCGCCAGCAGCTTGGGGGTCGGGACGGCCTGGACAGATACGCAGTATTTT.

V usage is TRBV6-1 and J usage is TRBJ2-7; no definite D call. Germline lookup yields CDR1 MNHNS and CDR2 SASEGT. The CDR3 runs 14 residues. Deletions cut 7 bases from V and 1 base from J, with 14 bases between. The CDR3 spells CASNPSYSSYEQYF. CDR3 coding DNA: TGTGCCAGCAACCCTTCATATTCGTCCTACGAGCAGTACTTC.

This clonotype has at least ten counts. The rearrangement links TRBV2 to TRBJ1-1; D unclear. The germline V and J ends were trimmed by 5 bases and 11 bases, with 12 bases remaining between them. The CDR3 totals 11 residues. CDR1 is SNHLY, CDR2 FYNNEI, per germline. In DNA, the CDR3 is TGTGCCAGCAGTTTATCCCCGGAGGCTTTCTTT. Its translation is CASSLSPEAFF.

The V and J genes are TRBV29-1 and TRBJ2-3; 11 positions agree with TRBD2. Germline V gene lookup returns CDR1 SQVTM and CDR2 ANQGSEA. V gave up 8 bases and J gave up 0 bases; unmatched junction bases: 10. The CDR3 runs to 16 residues. The chain's CDR3 is CSLEGTSGLSTDTQYF. The CDR3 region has the DNA TGCAGCTTAGAAGGGACTAGCGGTCTGAGCACAGATACGCAGTATTTT.

The chain combines TRBV13 with TRBJ1-2; D ambiguous. The germline V gene has CDR1 PRHDT and CDR2 FYEKMQ (reference sequence). The CDR3 runs to 15 residues. Trimming cost V 0 bases and J 4 bases, with 12 bases left between them. Written as DNA, the CDR3 is TGTGCCAGCAGCTTAGGGCGGCTACTAATCTATGGCTACACCTTC. Translation: CASSLGRLLIYGYTF.

This chain uses TRBV6-2 or TRBV6-3 with TRBJ2-7; 9 bases line up with TRBD1. V was pared by 6 bases and J by 3 bases, with 6 bases of the junction left unmatched. Per the germline V gene, CDR1 is MNHEY and CDR2 is SVGEGT. The CDR3 is 14 amino acids. The CDR3 DNA reads as TGTGCCAGCAGGACCGGGACAGGGATCTACGAGCAGTACTTC. This encodes CASRTGTGIYEQYF.

This clonotype was seen many times. The chain has TRBV12-3 or TRBV12-4 and TRBJ2-7, with 7 bases lining up with TRBD1. The CDR3 is 13 amino acids. V lost 6 bases to trimming and J lost 6 bases; unmatched junction nucleotides: 8. The CDR3 DNA reads as TGTGCCAGCAGCATCTTGAACAGGGGCGAGCAGTACTTC. Encoded protein: CASSILNRGEQYF.

This clonotype turned up a few times. Without the conserved terminal phenylalanine or tryptophan, this CDR3 likely stems from a read error. V is TRBV3-1 and J is TRBJ2-1; D might be TRBD2 (7 bases). V was cut by 4 bases and J by 0 bases, with 16 bases left in between. Germline V CDR1 and CDR2: LGHDT, YNNKEL (reference sequence). The CDR3 extends over 17 amino acids. CDR3 coding DNA: TGTGCCAGCAGCCCGGGGGGCGGGTCAGGCTCCTACAATGAGCAGTTCCTC. Amino acid sequence: CASSPGGGSGSYNEQFL.

This clonotype was found a few times. As DNA, the CDR3 is TGCAGCGTTAGGGAAAGGGTTCAAGCTTTCTTT. Amino acids: CSVRERVQAFF. The V gene is TRBV29-1, the J gene TRBJ1-1; D remains ambiguous. Germline V CDR1 and CDR2: SQVTM, ANQGSEA. Trimming removed 5 bases at V and 9 bases at J, with 13 bases between. The length of the CDR3 is 11 residues.

In this sample, this clonotype turned up many times. DNA for the CDR3: TGTGCCAGCAGTTACTCAGCTTTTGCGACAGGTTCCTACGAGCAGTACTTC. The encoded protein is CASSYSAFATGSYEQYF. The chain couples TRBV6-5 to TRBJ2-7; possibly TRBD1 for D (6 bases). Germline CDR1 MNHEY, CDR2 SVGAGI. The CDR3 contains 17 residues. V lost 0 bases and J lost 1, with 16 bases in between.

This clonotype was counted many times. V is TRBV6-1 and J is TRBJ2-2, with D perhaps assigned TRBD1 or TRBD2 (5 bases each). The germline gives CDR1 MNHNS, CDR2 SASEGT. The CDR3 spans 15 residues. Trimming cost V 3 bases and J 3 bases, with 11 bases left between them. This CDR3 reads CASSEGPYDTGELFF. The CDR3 region has the DNA TGTGCCAGCAGTGAGGGACCGTACGACACCGGGGAGCTGTTTTTT.

This clonotype occurred many times. CDR3 bases: TGCAGTGCTAGGAAGGGCGGGAGAGACTATGAGCAGTTCTTC. Translated: CSARKGGRDYEQFF. The genes are TRBV20-1 and TRBJ2-1; 7 bases align to TRBD2. V lost 3 bases to trimming and J lost 8 bases; unmatched junction nucleotides: 10. Germline V lookup: CDR1 DFQATT, CDR2 SNEGSKA (reference sequence). The CDR3 is 14 amino acids.

The V gene is TRBV6-1, the J gene TRBJ1-2, with unresolved D. Germline assignment: CDR1 MNHNS and CDR2 SASEGT. V was shortened by 5 bases and J by 3 bases, with 16 bases between the two germline ends. The CDR3 is made up of 15 amino acids. The CDR3 DNA is TGTGCCAGCAGTTATTTGGGCAGGCGATACTATGGCTACACCTTC. Translating gives CASSYLGRRYYGYTF.

The chain recombines TRBV20-1 with TRBJ2-7, with D uncertain. Germline lookup yields CDR1 DFQATT and CDR2 SNEGSKA (reference sequence). Deletions cut 3 bases from V and 0 bases from J, with 9 bases between. There are 13 residues in the CDR3. CDR3 sequence reads: CSARLISSYEQYF. CDR3 bases: TGCAGTGCTAGGCTCATTAGCTCCTACGAGCAGTACTTC.